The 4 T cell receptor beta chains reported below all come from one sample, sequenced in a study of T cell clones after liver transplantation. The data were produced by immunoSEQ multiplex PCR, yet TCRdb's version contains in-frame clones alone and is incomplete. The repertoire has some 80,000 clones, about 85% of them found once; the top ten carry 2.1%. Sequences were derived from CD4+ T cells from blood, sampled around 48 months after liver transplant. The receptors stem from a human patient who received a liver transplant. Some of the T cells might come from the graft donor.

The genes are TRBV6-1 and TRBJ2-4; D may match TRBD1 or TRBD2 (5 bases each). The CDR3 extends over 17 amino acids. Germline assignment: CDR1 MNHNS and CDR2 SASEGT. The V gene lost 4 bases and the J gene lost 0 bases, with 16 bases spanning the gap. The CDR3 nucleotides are TGTGCCAGCAGTGGAGCGGCAGGACAACTAGCCAAAAACATTCAGTACTTC. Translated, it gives CASSGAAGQLAKNIQYF.

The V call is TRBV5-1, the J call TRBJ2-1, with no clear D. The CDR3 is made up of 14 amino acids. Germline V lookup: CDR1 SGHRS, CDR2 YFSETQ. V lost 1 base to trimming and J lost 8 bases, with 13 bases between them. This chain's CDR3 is CASSLLVNSDEQFF. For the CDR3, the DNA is TGCGCCAGCAGCTTGCTCGTCAACAGCGATGAGCAGTTCTTC.

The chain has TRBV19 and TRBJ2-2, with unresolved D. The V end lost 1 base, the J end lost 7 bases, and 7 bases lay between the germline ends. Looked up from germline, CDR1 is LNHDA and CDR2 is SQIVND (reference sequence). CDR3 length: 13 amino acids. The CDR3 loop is CASSIGTIGELFF. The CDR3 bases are TGTGCCAGTAGTATAGGGACGATCGGGGAGCTGTTTTTT.

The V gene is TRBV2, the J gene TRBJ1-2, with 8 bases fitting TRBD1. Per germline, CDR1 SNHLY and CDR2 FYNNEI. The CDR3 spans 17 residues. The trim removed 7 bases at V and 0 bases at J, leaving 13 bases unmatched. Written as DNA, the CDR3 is TGTGCCAGCAACGACCCGGGACAGGCATACTCTAACTATGGCTACACCTTC. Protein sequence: CASNDPGQAYSNYGYTF.